This is a list of T cell receptor beta chains from one sample in a study of molecular identifiers for immune sequencing clone quantification. Using its own MiXCR run on the PCR reads, TCRdb lists one record per CDR3 protein. Among 300,000 to 400,000 distinct CDR3 sequences listed, roughly a quarter were seen once. The sample taken for sequencing was naive CD8+ T cells from blood, with Jurkat cell RNA spiked in. The origin of the receptors is a human donor in good health. Some libraries in this study had Jurkat cell RNA spiked in. Each CDR3 is given with its conserved first and last residue. A D gene is named only where the DNA matches it firmly. Clone size appears in some rows only: once, few, many, or a class for an expanded clone.

v_gene	d_gene	abundance	j_gene	CDR3nt	CDR3aa
TRBV27	TRBD2	NA	TRBJ2-7	TGTGCCAGCAGTTCAGTCGGGGGCGGGGGGTACGAGCAGTACTTC	CASSSVGGGGYEQYF
TRBV4-3	NA	few	TRBJ1-2	TGCGCCAGCAGCCAAGCCCATCGGGTGGAGGGTCGGGCCTATGGCTACACCTTC	CASSQAHRVEGRAYGYTF
TRBV24-1	TRBD2	NA	TRBJ2-3	TGTGCCACCAGTGATGCCCTAGCGGAGTTCACAGATACGCAGTATTTT	CATSDALAEFTDTQYF
TRBV4-2	NA	many	TRBJ2-1	TGTGCCAGCAGCCTGGGTGTAAGTAGCGGAGTTACAGAGCAGTTCTTC	CASSLGVSSGVTEQFF
TRBV7-6	TRBD1	many	TRBJ2-7	TGTGCCAGCAGCTCTAGGGGGACAGGAATTCCCTACGAGCAGTACTTC	CASSSRGTGIPYEQYF
TRBV29-1	NA	many	TRBJ2-6	TGCAGCGTTTTAACCTGGGAAGGGGCCAACGTCCTGACTTTC	CSVLTWEGANVLTF
TRBV7-9	NA	NA	TRBJ2-5	TGTGCCAGCAGCCCCTCCCCGACCGACGAGACCCAGTACTTC	CASSPSPTDETQYF
TRBV7-7	NA	many	TRBJ2-5	TGTGCTAGCAGTCTAACCCCGGACCGGGGAGAGACCCAGTACTTC	CASSLTPDRGETQYF
TRBV30	NA	NA	TRBJ2-3	TGTGCCTGGGCGGCGAGGGGAGGTACGCAGTATTTT	CAWAARGGTQYF
TRBV9	NA	NA	TRBJ1-6	TGTGCCAGCAACGAAGGGGCAGGGAATTCACCCCTCCACTTT	CASNEGAGNSPLHF
TRBV28	NA	NA	TRBJ1-5	TGTGCCAGCAGTTTCCAGGGATTCAATCAGCCCCAGCGTTTT	CASSFQGFNQPQRF
TRBV27	TRBD1	many	TRBJ2-7	TGTGCCAGCAGTGACAGGGGCGGCCCCTACGAGCAGTACTTC	CASSDRGGPYEQYF
TRBV29-1	NA	few	TRBJ2-1	TGCAGCGTTGAAGGTCGGGGGAAAGCGTCTGACAATGAGCAGTTCTTC	CSVEGRGKASDNEQFF
TRBV5-4	NA	many	TRBJ1-2	TGTGCCAGCAGCTTGCCTCTCGCCGCAGGGACGATCGGAATTCCTGGCTACACCTTC	CASSLPLAAGTIGIPGYTF
TRBV20-1	TRBD2	NA	TRBJ2-3	TGCAGTGCGCGAGGGCTAGCGGGACCGGGCACTTTCCCAGCTACGCCGTCTTTT	CSARGLAGPGTFPATPSF
TRBV15	NA	NA	TRBJ1-5	TGTGCCACCAGCGTCCCACTGAGTGGTCAGCCCCAGCATTTT	CATSVPLSGQPQHF
TRBV19	NA	many	TRBJ1-1	TGTGCCAGTAGTTTACAGAATCTCTTGAACACTGAAGCTTTCTTT	CASSLQNLLNTEAFF
TRBV27	NA	NA	TRBJ2-7	TGTGCCTGCAGTTTTCGTAACTCGGCCCTCTACGAGCAGTACTTC	CACSFRNSALYEQYF
TRBV4-1	NA	once	TRBJ2-1	TGCGCCAGCCGCCCGGTATACTCTCGGGAGCAGTTCTTC	CASRPVYSREQFF
TRBV2	NA	many	TRBJ1-1	TGTGCCAGCCGGGGGGACACTGAAGCTTTCTTT	CASRGDTEAFF
TRBV4-3	NA	NA	TRBJ2-3	TGCGCCAGCAGCCAGATGACAGAGACTAGCACAGATACGCAGTATTTT	CASSQMTETSTDTQYF
TRBV7-9	NA	many	TRBJ2-5	TGTGCCAGCCGTGGGGTTCTCCCAGAGACCCAGTACTTC	CASRGVLPETQYF
TRBV11-2	NA	many	TRBJ1-2	TGTGCCAGCAGGGGGGGGTTCACACCCTTTGGCTACACCTTC	CASRGGFTPFGYTF
TRBV4-3	NA	NA	TRBJ1-4	TGCGCCAGCAGCCAAGATGGGGTTATGGCTAATGAAAAACTGTTTTTT	CASSQDGVMANEKLFF
TRBV14	NA	NA	TRBJ2-7	TGTGCCAGCAGCCAAGTAATTTACGAGCAGTACTTC	CASSQVIYEQYF
TRBV29-1	NA	few	TRBJ1-1	TGCAGCGTTGGGTGGGGGGCGGAAGCTTTCTTT	CSVGWGAEAFF
TRBV12-3/TRBV12-4	NA	NA	TRBJ1-2	TGTGCCAGCAGTGGCGGCCTAAGGAGGCTCTACACCTTC	CASSGGLRRLYTF
TRBV30	TRBD1	few	TRBJ2-7	TGTGCCTGGAGTGTGACTCCCCTGCAGGGGGCTTATCCTTATTACGAGCAGTACTTC	CAWSVTPLQGAYPYYEQYF
TRBV28	NA	few	TRBJ1-3	TGTGCCAGCAGTTTTCGGGACAAACTCTCTGGAAACACCATATATTTT	CASSFRDKLSGNTIYF
TRBV6-5	NA	many	TRBJ1-1	TGTGCCAGCAGTTACTCGATAGGCCAGGACACTGAAGCTTTCTTT	CASSYSIGQDTEAFF
TRBV27	TRBD1	few	TRBJ2-7	TGTGCCAGCAGTCCGACAGGGGAGGCCTACGAGCAGTACTTC	CASSPTGEAYEQYF
TRBV5-4	NA	many	TRBJ1-1	TGTGCCAGCAGCCCCGACGGCAACACTGAAGCTTTCTTT	CASSPDGNTEAFF
TRBV7-2	NA	few	TRBJ2-1	TGTGCCAGCAGCTTGTCCTTTGGGGCGAGCTCCTACAATGAGCAGTTCTTC	CASSLSFGASSYNEQFF
TRBV14	NA	many	TRBJ1-1	TGTGCCAGCAGCCCCTGGGACGTCACTGAAGCTTTCTTT	CASSPWDVTEAFF
TRBV7-9	NA	many	TRBJ2-5	TGTGCCAGCAGCTTAGTCGGGAGCCGCCAAGAGACCCAGTACTTC	CASSLVGSRQETQYF
TRBV10-3	NA	few	TRBJ1-1	TGTGCCATCAGTGAGTCAGAATTTCGCGGGGCAGAAGCTTTCTTT	CAISESEFRGAEAFF
TRBV29-1	NA	many	TRBJ1-1	TGCAGCGTCTTAGACGTCACTGAAGCTTTCTTT	CSVLDVTEAFF
TRBV13	TRBD1	NA	TRBJ2-7	TGTGCCAGCAGCTTAGCCGGGACAGGGCACTACGAGCAGTACTTC	CASSLAGTGHYEQYF
TRBV7-3	NA	few	TRBJ1-1	TGTGCCAGCAGCTTAAACTTGAGGACTGAAGCTTTCTTT	CASSLNLRTEAFF
TRBV5-6	TRBD1	NA	TRBJ1-1	TGTGCCAGCAGCTTGGCTAACAGGGGTTGGCACACTGAAGCTTTCTTT	CASSLANRGWHTEAFF
TRBV25-1	TRBD1	NA	TRBJ2-7	TGTGCCAGCAGTGAAGGAGTGACAGGGGCCTACGAGCAGTACTTC	CASSEGVTGAYEQYF
TRBV19	NA	many	TRBJ2-7	TGTGCCAGTAGTACGGACGCCTCCTACGAGCAGTACTTC	CASSTDASYEQYF
TRBV4-3	NA	NA	TRBJ1-2	TGCGCCAGCAGCCAAGATACTGGGACGGACGGGACCTATGGCTACACCTTC	CASSQDTGTDGTYGYTF
TRBV27	NA	NA	TRBJ1-4	TGTGCCAGCAGATTCGACAGGCCATATGAAAAACTGTCTTTT	CASRFDRPYEKLSF
TRBV14	NA	NA	TRBJ1-1	TGTGCCAGCAGCCAGAGGCCTATTTGGGGGTCTGAAGCTTTCTTT	CASSQRPIWGSEAFF
TRBV5-1	TRBD2	many	TRBJ2-7	TGCGCCAGCAGCTATGCTAGCGGGAGGGCCCTCGGGGAGCAGTACTTC	CASSYASGRALGEQYF
TRBV2	TRBD1	few	TRBJ2-7	TGTGCCAGCAGTGAGGGACAGGGGGTGAACGAGCAGTACTTC	CASSEGQGVNEQYF
TRBV25-1	NA	many	TRBJ2-7	TGTGCCAGCAGCGGACTGGGACCGGTTCCTAACGAGCAGTACTTC	CASSGLGPVPNEQYF
TRBV4-2	TRBD2	NA	TRBJ2-7	TGTGCCAGCAGCCAAGAAGGACTAGCGCGGTGCGAGCAGTACTTC	CASSQEGLARCEQYF
TRBV24-1	TRBD1	many	TRBJ1-1	TGTGCCACCAGGGGACAGAGGAACACTGAAGCTTTCTTT	CATRGQRNTEAFF
TRBV5-5	NA	many	TRBJ1-4	TGTGCCAGCAGCAAAGGACACCCGCCGACTAATGAAAAACTGTTTTTT	CASSKGHPPTNEKLFF
TRBV11-2	NA	NA	TRBJ2-3	TGTGCCAGCAACCCATATGGGGACGAGAGCACAGATACGCAGTATTTT	CASNPYGDESTDTQYF